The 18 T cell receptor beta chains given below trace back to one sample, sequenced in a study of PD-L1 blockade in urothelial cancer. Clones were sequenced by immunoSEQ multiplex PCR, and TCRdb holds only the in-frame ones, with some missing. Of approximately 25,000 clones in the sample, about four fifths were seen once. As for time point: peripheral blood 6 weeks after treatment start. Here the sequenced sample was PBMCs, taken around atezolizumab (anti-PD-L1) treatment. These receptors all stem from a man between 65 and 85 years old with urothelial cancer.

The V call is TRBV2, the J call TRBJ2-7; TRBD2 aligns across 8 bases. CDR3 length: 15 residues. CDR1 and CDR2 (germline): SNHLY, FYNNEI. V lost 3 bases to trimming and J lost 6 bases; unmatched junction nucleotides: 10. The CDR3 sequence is CASSEEAGGGGEQYF. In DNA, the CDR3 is TGTGCCAGCAGTGAGGAGGCGGGGGGAGGGGGCGAGCAGTACTTC. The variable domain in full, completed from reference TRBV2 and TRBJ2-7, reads EPEVTQTPSHQVTQMGQEVILRCVPISNHLYFYWYRQILGQKVEFLVSFYNNEISEKSEIFDDQFSVERPDGSNFTLKIRSTKLEDSAMYFCASSEEAGGGGEQYFGPGTRLTVT.

CDR3 loop: CASSLGRGTSGNTIYF. CDR3 sequence (DNA): TGTGCCAGCAGTTTAGGCCGGGGGACGTCTGGAAACACCATATATTTT. This chain links TRBV28 with TRBJ1-3, with a tentative D call TRBD1 (5 bases). With 2 bases removed from V and 1 base from J, the gap between germline ends came to 12 bases. The CDR3 totals 16 residues. Germline values: CDR1 MDHEN, CDR2 SYDVKM.

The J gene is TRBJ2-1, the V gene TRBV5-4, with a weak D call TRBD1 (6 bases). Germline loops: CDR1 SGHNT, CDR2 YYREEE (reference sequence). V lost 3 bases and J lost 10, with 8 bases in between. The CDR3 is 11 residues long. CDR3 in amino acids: CASSSGTEQFF. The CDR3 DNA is TGTGCCAGCAGCTCCGGGACAGAGCAGTTCTTC.

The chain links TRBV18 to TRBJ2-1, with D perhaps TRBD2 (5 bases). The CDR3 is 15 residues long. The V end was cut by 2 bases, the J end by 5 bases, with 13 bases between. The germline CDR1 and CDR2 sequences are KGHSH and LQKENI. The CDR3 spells CASSPSGEIHNEQFF. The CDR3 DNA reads TGTGCCAGCTCACCATCCGGGGAAATCCACAATGAGCAGTTCTTC.

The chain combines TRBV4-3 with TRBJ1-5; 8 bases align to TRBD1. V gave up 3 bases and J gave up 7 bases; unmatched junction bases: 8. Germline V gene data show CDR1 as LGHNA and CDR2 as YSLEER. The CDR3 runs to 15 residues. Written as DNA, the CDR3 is TGCGCCAGCAGCCAGGAAACAGGGGGAGGACAGCCCCAGCATTTT. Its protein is CASSQETGGGQPQHF.

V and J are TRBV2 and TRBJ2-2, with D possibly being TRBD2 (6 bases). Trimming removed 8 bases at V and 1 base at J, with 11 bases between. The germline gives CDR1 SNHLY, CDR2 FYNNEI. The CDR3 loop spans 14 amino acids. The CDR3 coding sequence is TGTGCCAGCTCCCGGGAGCGGAACACCGGGGAGCTGTTTTTT. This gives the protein CASSRERNTGELFF.

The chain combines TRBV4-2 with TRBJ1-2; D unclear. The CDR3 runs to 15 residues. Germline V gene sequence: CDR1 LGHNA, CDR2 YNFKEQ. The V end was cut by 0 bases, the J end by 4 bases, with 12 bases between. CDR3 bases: TGTGCCAGCAGCCAAGAAGCGAGAGGTAGCTATGGCTACACCTTC. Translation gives CASSQEARGSYGYTF.

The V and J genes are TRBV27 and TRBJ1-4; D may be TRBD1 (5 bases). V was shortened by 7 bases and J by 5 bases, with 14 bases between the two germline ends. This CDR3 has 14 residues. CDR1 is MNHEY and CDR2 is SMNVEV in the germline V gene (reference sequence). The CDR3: CASKRDGGNEKLFF. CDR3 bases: TGTGCCAGCAAGCGGGACGGAGGAAATGAAAAACTGTTTTTT.

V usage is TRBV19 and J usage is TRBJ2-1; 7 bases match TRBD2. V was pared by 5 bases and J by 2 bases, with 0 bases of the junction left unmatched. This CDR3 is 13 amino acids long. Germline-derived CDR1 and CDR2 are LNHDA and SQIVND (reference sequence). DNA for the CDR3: TGTGCCAGTAGTGGGACTACCTACAATGAGCAGTTCTTC. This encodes CASSGTTYNEQFF.

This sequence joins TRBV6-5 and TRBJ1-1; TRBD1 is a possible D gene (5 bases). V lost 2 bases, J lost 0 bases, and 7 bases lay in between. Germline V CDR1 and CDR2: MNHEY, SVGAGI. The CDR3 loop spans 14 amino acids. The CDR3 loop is CASSYRGLNTEAFF. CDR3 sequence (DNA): TGTGCCAGCAGTTACAGGGGTCTGAACACTGAAGCTTTCTTT.

CDR3 sequence: CASSWGGPNTGELFF. Here the CDR3 DNA reads TGTGCCAGCAGTTGGGGAGGGCCGAACACCGGGGAGCTGTTTTTT. V usage is TRBV7-9 and J usage is TRBJ2-2; 7 bases match TRBD2. This CDR3 contains 15 residues. Per the germline V gene, CDR1 is SEHNR and CDR2 is FQNEAQ (reference sequence). V gave up 6 bases and J gave up 0 bases; unmatched junction bases: 4.

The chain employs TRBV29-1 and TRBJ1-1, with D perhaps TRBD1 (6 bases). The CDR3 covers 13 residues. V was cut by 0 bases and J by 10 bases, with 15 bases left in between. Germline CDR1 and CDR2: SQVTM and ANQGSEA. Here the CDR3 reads CSVEDLGAGLAFF. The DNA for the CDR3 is TGCAGCGTTGAAGATCTGGGGGCCGGCTTAGCTTTCTTT.

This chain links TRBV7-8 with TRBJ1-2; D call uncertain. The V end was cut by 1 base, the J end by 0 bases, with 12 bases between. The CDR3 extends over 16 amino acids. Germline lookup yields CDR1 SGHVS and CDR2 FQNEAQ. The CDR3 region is CASSLVNREANYGYTF. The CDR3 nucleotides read TGTGCCAGCAGCTTAGTCAATCGGGAAGCTAACTATGGCTACACCTTC.

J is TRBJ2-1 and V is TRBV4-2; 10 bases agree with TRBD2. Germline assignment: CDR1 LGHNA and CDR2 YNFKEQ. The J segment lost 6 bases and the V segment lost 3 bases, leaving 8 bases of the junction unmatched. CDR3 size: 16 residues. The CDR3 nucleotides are TGTGCCAGCAGCCAGGGCGGACTAGCGGAGGTCAATGAGCAGTTCTTC. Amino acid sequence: CASSQGGLAEVNEQFF.

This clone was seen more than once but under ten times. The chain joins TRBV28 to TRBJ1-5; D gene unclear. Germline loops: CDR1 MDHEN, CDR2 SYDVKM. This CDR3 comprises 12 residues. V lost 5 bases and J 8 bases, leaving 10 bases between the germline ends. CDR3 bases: TGTGCCAGCAGTCCATCCGACAAGCCCCAGCATTTT. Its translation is CASSPSDKPQHF.

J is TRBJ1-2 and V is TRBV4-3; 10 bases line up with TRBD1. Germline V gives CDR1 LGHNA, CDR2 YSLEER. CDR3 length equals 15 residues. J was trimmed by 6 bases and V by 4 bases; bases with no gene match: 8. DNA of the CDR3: TGCGCCAGCAGCCTTGGCATAGGGACAGGGGATGGCTACACCTTC. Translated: CASSLGIGTGDGYTF.

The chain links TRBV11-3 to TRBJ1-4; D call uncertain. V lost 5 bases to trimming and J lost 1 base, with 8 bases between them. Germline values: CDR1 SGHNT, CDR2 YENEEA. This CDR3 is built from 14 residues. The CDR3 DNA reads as TGTGCCAGCAGCCTTTTCGGAACTAATGAAAAACTGTTTTTT. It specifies CASSLFGTNEKLFF.

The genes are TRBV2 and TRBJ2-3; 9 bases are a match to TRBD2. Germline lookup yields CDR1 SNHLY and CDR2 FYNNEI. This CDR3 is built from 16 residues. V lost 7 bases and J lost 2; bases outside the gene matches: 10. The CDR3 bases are TGTGCCAGCAAAGGGGGGCTAGCGGGGATCACAGATACGCAGTATTTT. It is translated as CASKGGLAGITDTQYF.